These 9 T cell receptor beta chains originate from one sample sequenced in a study of human T cells and chemical hapten exposure. TCRdb passed the RACE reads through MiXCR, listing each CDR3 protein once. The sample consists of under 200,000 distinct CDR3 sequences, 30% of them appearing once. Time point denoted: pre-sensitization, week 0. Treatment in this sample: therapeutic diphenylcyclopropenone sensitization with weekly scalp DPC. Source: whole blood, taken in connection with sensitization to the hapten diphenylcyclopropenone (DPC). These receptors were taken from a woman in her thirties with alopecia areata. Some clones in this sample may be carry-over from other donors' samples.

The V call is TRBV29-1, the J call TRBJ2-3; perhaps TRBD2 as D (6 bases). Deletions cut 7 bases from V and 1 base from J, with 12 bases between. The CDR3 totals 13 residues. Germline CDR1 is SQVTM and CDR2 is ANQGSEA. In DNA, the CDR3 is TGCAGCGCCCTAGCGCACGGCACAGATACGCAGTATTTT. Amino acids: CSALAHGTDTQYF.

This clonotype was detected ten times or more. V usage is TRBV11-2 and J usage is TRBJ2-3, with 14 bases matching TRBD2. With 1 base clipped from V and 6 bases from J, the junction kept 9 bases outside the gene matches. The CDR3 contains 18 residues. Per germline, CDR1 SGHAT and CDR2 FQNNGV. The DNA for the CDR3 is TGTGCCAGCAGCTTAGTGGCCGGGACTAGCGGGAGTCGGGATACGCAGTATTTT. Encoded protein: CASSLVAGTSGSRDTQYF.

The chain links TRBV4-1 to TRBJ2-3; 9 positions match TRBD2. This CDR3 has 15 residues. Germline V gene data show CDR1 as MGHRA and CDR2 as YSYEKL. The junction had 10 bases not matched to a gene; V was cut back by 3 bases and J by 9 bases. CDR3 bases: TGCGCCAGCAGCCAGGCGGGAGGGCCTTCCGAGACGCAGTATTTT. It codes for CASSQAGGPSETQYF.

This clonotype was seen a few times. CDR3 sequence reads: CASSPRTQANTGELFF. Written as DNA, the CDR3 is TGTGCCAGCAGCCCAAGGACCCAAGCGAACACCGGGGAGCTGTTTTTT. The chain combines TRBV9 with TRBJ2-2; D remains ambiguous. The germline CDR1 and CDR2 sequences are SGDLS and YYNGEE. V dropped 4 bases and J dropped 0 bases, with 13 bases sitting between them. This CDR3 is 16 amino acids long. The whole variable domain, filled in from reference TRBV9 and TRBJ2-2, reads DSGVTQTPKHLITATGQRVTLRCSPRSGDLSVYWYQQSLDQGLQFLIQYYNGEERAKGNILERFSAQQFPDLHSELNLSSLELGDSALYFCASSPRTQANTGELFFGEGSRLTVL.

The V and J genes are TRBV20-1 and TRBJ2-3; TRBD2 matches 8 bases. The CDR3 has 14 residues. CDR1 is DFQATT, CDR2 SNEGSKA, per germline (reference sequence). V lost 3 bases and J lost 6; bases outside the gene matches: 8. CDR3 protein: CSASRGGSQDTQYF. As DNA, the CDR3 is TGCAGTGCTAGTCGCGGGGGGTCTCAGGATACGCAGTATTTT.

This chain connects TRBV7-2 to TRBJ1-6; the D gene is possibly TRBD1 (5 bases). The CDR3 runs to 12 residues. Germline-derived CDR1 and CDR2 are SGHTA and FQGNSA. The V gene lost 1 base and the J gene lost 14 bases, with 9 bases spanning the gap. The CDR3 DNA reads as TGTGCCAGCAGCTTAGTCGCGGGGGCCCTCCACTTT. This encodes CASSLVAGALHF.

The chain recombines TRBV5-1 with TRBJ1-1; TRBD1 agrees at 7 bases. There are 15 residues in the CDR3. V shed 4 bases and J 3 bases; nucleotides not matched to a gene: 9. CDR1 is SGHRS, CDR2 YFSETQ, per germline. The CDR3 nucleotides read TGCGCCAGCAGCGCCACAGGGGTCTCGGACACTGAAGCTTTCTTT. Translated, it gives CASSATGVSDTEAFF. The full variable domain, completed using reference TRBV5-1 and TRBJ1-1, is KAGVTQTPRYLIKTRGQQVTLSCSPISGHRSVSWYQQTPGQGLQFLFEYFSETQRNKGNFPGRFSGRQFSNSRSEMNVSTLELGDSALYLCASSATGVSDTEAFFGQGTRLTVV.

The genes are TRBV2 and TRBJ2-4; a weak D match, TRBD2 (5 bases). CDR3 length: 14 amino acids. V dropped 4 bases and J dropped 0 bases, with 7 bases sitting between them. The germline CDR1 and CDR2 sequences are SNHLY and FYNNEI. CDR3 DNA: TGTGCCAGCAGTGTAGCGAGAGCCAAAAACATTCAGTACTTC. Amino acid sequence: CASSVARAKNIQYF.

This clonotype has a handful of counts. The chain couples TRBV4-3 to TRBJ2-1; D is perhaps TRBD1 or TRBD2 (5 bases each). This CDR3 spans 17 amino acids. The germline V gene encodes CDR1 LGHNA and CDR2 YSLEER. V gave up 0 bases and J gave up 8 bases, with 20 bases separating them. CDR3 protein: CASSQEYEGPPTYEQFF. The CDR3 DNA sequence: TGCGCCAGCAGCCAAGAATACGAGGGGCCACCTACCTATGAGCAGTTCTTC.